This T cell receptor (beta chain) was recovered during a study of beta chain features in type 1 diabetes. Study-level findings and limits: Type 1 diabetes patients had TCRB CDR3s that were shorter (moderately but significantly so) in all four CD4+ subsets. A definitive answer on HLA type influencing TCRB rearrangement was not reached here. Lower insertion and higher deletion counts appeared at VDJ junctions in type 1 diabetes patients.

Worth noting for this clone: Its antigen is unidentified.

The ends lost 5 bases at V and 3 bases at J; junction bases unmatched: 13. The CDR3 totals 16 residues. Germline lookup yields CDR1 PRHDT and CDR2 FYEKMQ (reference sequence). Expressed TCRB transcripts were sequenced after all isolated RNA was converted to cDNA. Assay: immunoSEQ multiplex PCR; the TCRdb copy retains only in-frame clones and omits some. This table has hundreds of thousands of clones, over 10% appearing once. This clonotype was sampled from a man between 18 and 29 years old with type 1 diabetes. This chain links TRBV13 with TRBJ2-7, with 7 bases identical to TRBD2. Sequencing was done on a sample of naive CD4+ T cells from blood. The CDR3 spells CASSPGGGTPYYEQYF. The CDR3, as DNA: TGTGCCAGCAGCCCCGGGGGAGGGACCCCTTACTACGAGCAGTACTTC.